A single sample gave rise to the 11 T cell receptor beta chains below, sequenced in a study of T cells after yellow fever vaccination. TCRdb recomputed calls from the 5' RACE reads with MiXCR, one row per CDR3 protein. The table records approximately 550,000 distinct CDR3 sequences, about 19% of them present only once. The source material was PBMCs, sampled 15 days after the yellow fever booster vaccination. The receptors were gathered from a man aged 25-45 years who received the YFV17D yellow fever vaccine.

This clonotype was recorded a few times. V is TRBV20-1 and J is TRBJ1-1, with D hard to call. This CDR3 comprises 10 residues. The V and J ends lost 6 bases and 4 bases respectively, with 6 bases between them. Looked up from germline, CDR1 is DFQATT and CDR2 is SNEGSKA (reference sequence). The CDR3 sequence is CSAIRTEAFF. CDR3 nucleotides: TGCAGTGCAATTCGCACTGAAGCTTTCTTT.

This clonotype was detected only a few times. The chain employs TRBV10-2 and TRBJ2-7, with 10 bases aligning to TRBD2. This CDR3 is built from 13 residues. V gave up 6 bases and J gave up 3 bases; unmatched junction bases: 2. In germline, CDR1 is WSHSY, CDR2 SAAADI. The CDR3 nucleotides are TGCGCCAGCAGAGGACTAGCGGACTACGAGCAGTACTTC. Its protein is CASRGLADYEQYF.

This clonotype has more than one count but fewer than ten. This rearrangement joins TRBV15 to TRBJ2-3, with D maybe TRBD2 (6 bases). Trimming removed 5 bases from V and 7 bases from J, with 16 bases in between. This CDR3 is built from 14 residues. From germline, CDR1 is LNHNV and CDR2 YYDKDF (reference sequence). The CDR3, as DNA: TGTGCCACCAGCCACGGGACTGGGCGCTATACGCAGTATTTT. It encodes CATSHGTGRYTQYF.

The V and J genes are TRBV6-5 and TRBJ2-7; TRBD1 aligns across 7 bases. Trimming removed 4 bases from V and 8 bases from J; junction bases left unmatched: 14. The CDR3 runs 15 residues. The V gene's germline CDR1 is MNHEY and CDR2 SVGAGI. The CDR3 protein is CASSSGQVLATKQYF. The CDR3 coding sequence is TGTGCCAGCAGTTCCGGACAGGTCCTTGCTACGAAGCAGTACTTC.

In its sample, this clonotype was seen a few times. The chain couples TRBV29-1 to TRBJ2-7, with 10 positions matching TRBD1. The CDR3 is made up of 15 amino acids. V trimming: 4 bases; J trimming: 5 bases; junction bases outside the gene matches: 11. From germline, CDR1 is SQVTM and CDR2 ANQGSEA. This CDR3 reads CSVVPSGTGDHEQYF. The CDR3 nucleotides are TGCAGCGTTGTTCCTTCCGGGACAGGGGACCACGAGCAGTACTTC.

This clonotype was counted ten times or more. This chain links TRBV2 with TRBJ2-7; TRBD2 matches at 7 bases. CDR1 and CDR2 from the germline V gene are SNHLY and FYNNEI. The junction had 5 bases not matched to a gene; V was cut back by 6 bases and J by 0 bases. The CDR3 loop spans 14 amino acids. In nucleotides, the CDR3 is TGTGCCAGCAGATTGCGGGAGACCTCCTACGAGCAGTACTTC. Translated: CASRLRETSYEQYF.

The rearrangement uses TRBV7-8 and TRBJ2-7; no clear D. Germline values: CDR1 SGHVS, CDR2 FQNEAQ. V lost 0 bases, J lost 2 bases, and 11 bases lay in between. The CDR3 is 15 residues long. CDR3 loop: CASSLAGVSTYEQYF. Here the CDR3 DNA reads TGTGCCAGCAGCTTAGCAGGCGTTTCCACCTACGAGCAGTACTTC.

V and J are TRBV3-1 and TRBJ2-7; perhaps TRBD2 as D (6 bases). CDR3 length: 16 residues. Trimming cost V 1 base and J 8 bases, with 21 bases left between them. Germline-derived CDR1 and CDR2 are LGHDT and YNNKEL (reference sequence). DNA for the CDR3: TGTGCCAGCAGCCAAGCTACGGGACTCAACCTGGGCAAGCAGTACTTC. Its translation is CASSQATGLNLGKQYF.

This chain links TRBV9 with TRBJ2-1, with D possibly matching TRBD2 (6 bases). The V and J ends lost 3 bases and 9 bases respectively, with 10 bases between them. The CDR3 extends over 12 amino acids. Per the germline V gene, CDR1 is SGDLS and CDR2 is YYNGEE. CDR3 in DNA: TGTGCCAGCAGCGCCTCGGGGGTTGAGCAGTTCTTC. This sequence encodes CASSASGVEQFF.

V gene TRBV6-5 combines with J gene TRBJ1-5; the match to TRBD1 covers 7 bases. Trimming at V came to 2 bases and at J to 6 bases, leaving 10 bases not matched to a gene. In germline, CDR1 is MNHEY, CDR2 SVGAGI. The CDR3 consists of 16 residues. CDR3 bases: TGTGCCAGCAGTTACCTGACAGGGAACGGGATTCAGCCCCAGCATTTT. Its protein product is CASSYLTGNGIQPQHF.

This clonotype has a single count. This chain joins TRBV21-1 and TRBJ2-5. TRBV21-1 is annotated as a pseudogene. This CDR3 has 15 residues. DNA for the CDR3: TGTGCCAGCAGCAAAGAGCTCTTGGGTCAAGAGACCCAGTACTTC. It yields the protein CASSKELLGQETQYF.